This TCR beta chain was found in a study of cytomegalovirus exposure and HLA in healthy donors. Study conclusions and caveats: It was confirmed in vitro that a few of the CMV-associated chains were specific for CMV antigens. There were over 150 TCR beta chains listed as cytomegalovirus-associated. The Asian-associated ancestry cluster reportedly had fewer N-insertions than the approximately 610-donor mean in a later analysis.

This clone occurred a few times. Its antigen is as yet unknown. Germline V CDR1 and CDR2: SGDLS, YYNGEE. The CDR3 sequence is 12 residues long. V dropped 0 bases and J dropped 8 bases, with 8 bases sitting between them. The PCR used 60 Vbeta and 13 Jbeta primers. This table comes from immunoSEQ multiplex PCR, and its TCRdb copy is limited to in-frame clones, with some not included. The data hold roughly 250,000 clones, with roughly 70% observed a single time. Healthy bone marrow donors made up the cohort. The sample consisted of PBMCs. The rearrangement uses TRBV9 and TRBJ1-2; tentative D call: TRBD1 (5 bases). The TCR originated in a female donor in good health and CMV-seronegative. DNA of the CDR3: TGTGCCAGCAGCGTAGGGGGGGTCGGCTACACCTTC. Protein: CASSVGGVGYTF.